The clone carrying this T cell receptor beta chain was seen a few times. The antigen remains undetermined. The data were taken from a study of T cell repertoires in cytomegalovirus infection. Trimming removed 0 bases from V and 3 bases from J, with 3 bases in between. The CDR3 has 12 residues. CDR1 SNHLY and CDR2 FYNNEI come from the germline V gene. Each CDR3 protein gets one entry after TCRdb re-called the reads with MiXCR. Of 200,000 to 250,000 distinct CDR3 sequences in the sample, over 20% were seen once. Broader study findings: HLA-C-restricted CMV-specific TCR beta clonotypes were dominant in the ex vivo response. Individuals carrying CMV plus the relevant HLA were identified by cumulative frequency of public TCR beta families.

This clonotype was obtained from a human donor in good health (CMV status not recorded). Some clones in this sample may be carry-over from other donors' samples. The chain links TRBV2 to TRBJ2-7; the D is unclear. Sample: CD8+ T cells from PBMCs. The CDR3 protein is CASSEAGYEQYF. DNA for the CDR3: TGTGCCAGCAGTGAAGCAGGCTACGAGCAGTACTTC.